This record covers a single TCR beta chain. The CDR3 sequence is 12 residues long. Germline CDR1 reads SQVTM; CDR2 reads ANQGSEA. The V end was cut by 7 bases, the J end by 2 bases, with 10 bases between. This sample was taken from a study of T-cell reconstitution after alpha-beta-depleted transplantation in children. Construction of the TCRbeta library involved unique molecular identifiers. Using its own MiXCR run on the PCR reads, TCRdb lists one record per CDR3 protein. The repertoire holds hundreds of thousands of distinct CDR3 sequences, roughly a tenth seen once, with roughly 3.9% in the top ten.

This specimen consisted of PBMCs from the stem cell graft donor, obtained from the stem cell graft. The chain has TRBV29-1 and TRBJ2-3; no reliable D call. The receptor comes from a human donor who donated a stem cell graft to a child with acute myeloid leukemia. CDR3 bases: TGCAGCGGAACTACCCACACAGATACGCAGTATTTT. The encoded protein is CSGTTHTDTQYF.